This T cell receptor beta chain was profiled in a study of vaccination and CD4 T cells after COVID-19. Sequenced with the Oncomine TCR Beta short-read assay was DNA taken from cultured CD4+ T cells. One entry per CDR3 protein results from TCRdb running MiXCR on the PCR reads. The sample comprises about 1,300 distinct CDR3 sequences, about 19% of which are singletons, and 67% rests with the top ten. Comment on this clonotype: Its antigen is not identified.

Germline CDR1 is MGHRA and CDR2 is YSYEKL. The CDR3 loop spans 15 amino acids. V gave up 1 base and J gave up 4 bases, with 11 bases separating them. Findings and caveats of the study: Spike mono-reactivity held for 304 of 307 vaccine-specific clones in convalescent patients.

Treatment denoted: approximately nine-day PBMC culture with coronavirus spike peptide pools or control peptides (ViraFEST assay). Ahead of the COVID-19 pandemic (2011-2018), the CD4+ T cells of the unexposed donor were collected. Each well received around 1.8 million PBMCs, cultured with around 10 IU/ml IL-2 and 10 ug/ml peptide pools. Culture proceeded for approximately 11 days, and CD4+ T cells were then isolated by negative selection. The J gene is TRBJ1-5, the V gene TRBV4-1; D ambiguous. Source material: CD4+ T cells from blood, cultured in vitro. This receptor was identified in a human donor in good health. CDR3 nucleotides: TGCGCCAGCAGCCAAGGGACTCGCCTAAATCAGCCCCAGCATTTT. It codes for CASSQGTRLNQPQHF.